Each of the 23 T cell receptor beta chains below was sequenced from the same sample in a study of CD8+ T cells in alopecia areata. RNA was extracted and reverse transcribed into cDNA as the sequencing template. Generated by immunoSEQ multiplex PCR, the TCRdb table keeps only in-frame clones and is missing some. The sample holds about 180,000 clones; approximately 55% are singletons and the top ten take 10% to 14%. Treatment of the sample: oral pan-JAK inhibitor, 5-10 mg twice daily. The sample in question was CD8+ T cells sorted from blood, obtained at week 24, from a patient treated with tofacitinib. The receptor source for this set is a human donor with alopecia areata.

The chain has TRBV7-9 and TRBJ2-3; no clear D. CDR3 length equals 14 residues. V was clipped by 3 bases and J by 4 bases, with 11 bases between them. Germline lookup yields CDR1 SEHNR and CDR2 FQNEAQ (reference sequence). The CDR3 DNA is TGTGCCAGCAGCTTCCCAGCAGGACCAGATACGCAGTATTTT. Protein product: CASSFPAGPDTQYF. Full variable domain (missing parts from reference TRBV7-9 and TRBJ2-3): DTGVSQNPRHKITKRGQNVTFRCDPISEHNRLYWYRQTLGQGPEFLTYFQNEAQLEKSRLLSDRFSAERPKGSFSTLEIQRTEQGDSAMYLCASSFPAGPDTQYFGPGTRLTVL.

V is TRBV25-1 and J is TRBJ2-1; 8 bases fit TRBD2. Losses at the gene ends were 3 bases for V and 8 bases for J; bases not matched to a gene: 12. The CDR3 has 16 amino acids. Germline CDR1 reads MGHDK; CDR2 reads SYGVNS. The CDR3 nucleotides are TGTGCCAGCAGTGACTTTAGCGGGGAAGGGAGAGATGAGCAGTTCTTC. Translated, it gives CASSDFSGEGRDEQFF.

This clone was seen more than once but under ten times. This chain's CDR3 is CASGLAGSGANVLTF. CDR3 DNA sequence: TGTGCTAGTGGTTTAGCCGGCTCTGGGGCCAACGTCCTGACTTTC. V and J are TRBV12-5 and TRBJ2-6; D gene ambiguous. The germline V gene encodes CDR1 LGHNT and CDR2 FRNRAP. V was trimmed by 3 bases and J by 0 bases, leaving 6 bases between them. The CDR3 length is 15 residues.

V usage is TRBV2 and J usage is TRBJ1-1; maybe TRBD1 (6 bases). The CDR3 consists of 12 residues. Germline V gene data show CDR1 as SNHLY and CDR2 as FYNNEI. V lost 10 bases to trimming and J lost 10 bases, with 19 bases between them. The CDR3 DNA follows: TGTGCCACCCAGACGGGGGCGTTGGGAGCTTTCTTT. Translating gives CATQTGALGAFF.

The chain employs TRBV29-1 and TRBJ2-7; no clear D gene. Germline values: CDR1 SQVTM, CDR2 ANQGSEA. Trimming took 4 bases from V and 3 from J, leaving 7 bases between them. The CDR3 loop spans 11 amino acids. The CDR3 loop is CSVVIDYEQYF. In nucleotides, the CDR3 is TGCAGCGTTGTCATCGACTACGAGCAGTACTTC.

The chain is built from TRBV25-1 and TRBJ2-2, with D perhaps matching TRBD1 or TRBD2 (6 bases each). V was cut by 7 bases and J by 7 bases, with 16 bases left in between. Germline loops: CDR1 MGHDK, CDR2 SYGVNS. The CDR3 is made up of 14 amino acids. Here the CDR3 reads CASKGDGGGGELFF. CDR3 nucleotide sequence: TGTGCCAGCAAGGGGGACGGGGGTGGCGGGGAGCTGTTTTTT.

Of note for this clone: One end of the junction does not line up with germline, which may come from a read error. The chain combines TRBV30 with TRBJ1-1, with TRBD1 matching 8 bases. The CDR3 runs 13 residues. Germline lookup yields CDR1 GTSNPN and CDR2 SVGIG (reference sequence). This chain's CDR3 is CAWNTGGYTGAFF. The CDR3 bases are TGTGCCTGGAATACAGGGGGGTATACTGGAGCTTTCTTT.

The sample holds one count of this clone. This chain connects TRBV7-6 to TRBJ2-2; 8 nucleotides agree with TRBD1. Germline values: CDR1 SGHVS, CDR2 FNYEAQ. The CDR3 sequence is 17 residues long. V lost 3 bases, J lost 5 bases, and 11 bases stayed unmatched. The CDR3 DNA is TGTGCCAGCAGCTTGCGACAGGGGTTTCTAGATACCGGGGAGCTGTTTTTT. Translation gives CASSLRQGFLDTGELFF. Complete variable domain (other parts from reference TRBV7-6 and TRBJ2-2): GAGVSQSPRYKVTKRGQDVALRCDPISGHVSLYWYRQALGQGPEFLTYFNYEAQQDKSGLPNDRFSAERPEGSISTLTIQRTEQRDSAMYRCASSLRQGFLDTGELFFGEGSRLTVL.

The chain combines TRBV27 with TRBJ1-1; 7 positions agree with TRBD1. This CDR3 contains 12 residues. Germline V lookup: CDR1 MNHEY, CDR2 SMNVEV (reference sequence). Germline trimming cut 9 bases from V and 4 bases from J; bases unmatched to any gene: 5. CDR3 in amino acids: CASRQGGTEAFF. DNA for the CDR3: TGTGCCAGTCGACAGGGAGGCACTGAAGCTTTCTTT.

The V gene is TRBV4-1, the J gene TRBJ1-1, with a weak D call TRBD1 (6 bases). V was clipped by 3 bases and J by 3 bases, with 17 bases between them. This CDR3 contains 16 residues. Germline V gives CDR1 MGHRA, CDR2 YSYEKL. In nucleotides, the CDR3 is TGCGCCAGCAGCCACGCCAGCCCGGGACACTACACTGAAGCTTTCTTT. As protein: CASSHASPGHYTEAFF.

The genes are TRBV30 and TRBJ2-3; 11 bases match TRBD2. With V trimmed by 5 bases and J by 4 bases, 8 bases remained unmatched. CDR3 size: 15 residues. In germline, CDR1 is GTSNPN, CDR2 SVGIG (reference sequence). This chain's CDR3 is CAWAQTSGVADTQYF. The CDR3, as DNA: TGTGCCTGGGCCCAGACTAGCGGGGTGGCAGATACGCAGTATTTT.

The CDR3 sequence is CAWTIGHGGEKLFF. CDR3 sequence (DNA): TGTGCCTGGACCATCGGCCATGGAGGGGAAAAACTGTTTTTT. J is TRBJ1-4 and V is TRBV30; D is unresolved. With 4 bases removed from V and 8 bases from J, the gap between germline ends came to 17 bases. The CDR3 length is 14 residues. Per the germline V gene, CDR1 is GTSNPN and CDR2 is SVGIG (reference sequence).

The chain uses TRBV7-9 and TRBJ2-3, with D possibly TRBD2 on 6 matching bases. The V and J ends lost 6 bases and 1 base respectively, with 8 bases between them. The germline V gene has CDR1 SEHNR and CDR2 FQNEAQ (reference sequence). The CDR3 is 13 amino acids. The CDR3 loop reads CASRGGGTDTQYF. The DNA for the CDR3 is TGTGCCAGCAGGGGCGGGGGCACAGATACGCAGTATTTT.

This clone has a count of ten or more. Other DNA sequences from this sample encode an identical CDR3 as well. V and J are TRBV11-2 and TRBJ1-5; D gene unclear. V gave up 3 bases and J gave up 6 bases, with 9 bases separating them. This CDR3 region has 13 residues. CDR1 is SGHAT, CDR2 FQNNGV, per germline. Written as DNA, the CDR3 is TGTGCCAGCAGCTTGTCCCCTAGTCAGCCCCAGCATTTT. As protein: CASSLSPSQPQHF.

The sample holds a few counts of this clone. The V gene is TRBV14, the J gene TRBJ2-1; D call uncertain. Trimming took 2 bases from V and 4 from J, leaving 15 bases between them. This CDR3 region has 16 residues. Germline CDR1 reads SGHDN; CDR2 reads FVKESK. The CDR3 DNA reads TGTGCCAGCAGCCAACCTCAGGCGGAGCTTTACAATGAGCAGTTCTTC. It encodes CASSQPQAELYNEQFF.

The V and J genes are TRBV30 and TRBJ2-1; tentatively, D is TRBD1 or TRBD2 (5 bases each). Germline CDR1 and CDR2: GTSNPN and SVGIG (reference sequence). The V gene lost 1 base and the J gene lost 7 bases, with 8 bases spanning the gap. The CDR3 is 12 residues long. CDR3 in DNA: TGTGCCTGGAGTGACGGGGCAAATGAGCAGTTCTTC. Translating it yields CAWSDGANEQFF.

The CDR3 sequence is CSVDWPNNEQFF. For the CDR3, the DNA is TGCAGCGTTGATTGGCCCAACAATGAGCAGTTCTTC. The chain has TRBV29-1 and TRBJ2-1; unclear D gene. Germline assignment: CDR1 SQVTM and CDR2 ANQGSEA. CDR3 length: 12 amino acids. V was pared by 3 bases and J by 5 bases, with 8 bases between.

This rearrangement joins TRBV5-6 to TRBJ2-7, with 7 positions matching TRBD1. The CDR3 runs to 14 residues. The junction had 3 bases not matched to a gene; V was cut back by 2 bases and J by 1 base. Germline CDR1 SGHDT, CDR2 YYEEEE. CDR3 in amino acids: CASSFGTDSYEQYF. Here the CDR3 DNA reads TGTGCCAGCAGCTTTGGGACAGATTCCTACGAGCAGTACTTC. Based on the CDR3 plus reference TRBV5-6 and TRBJ2-7, the full variable domain is DAGVTQSPTHLIKTRGQQVTLRCSPKSGHDTVSWYQQALGQGPQFIFQYYEEEERQRGNFPDRFSGHQFPNYSSELNVNALLLGDSALYLCASSFGTDSYEQYFGPGTRLTVT.

In this sample, this clone turned up a few times. The chain is built from TRBV15 and TRBJ2-3; 10 positions match TRBD1. The germline gives CDR1 LNHNV, CDR2 YYDKDF (reference sequence). This CDR3 region has 14 residues. The ends lost 8 bases at V and 4 bases at J; junction bases unmatched: 6. Here the CDR3 reads CATSWTGGPDTQYF. The DNA of the CDR3 is TGTGCCACCTCATGGACAGGGGGTCCAGATACGCAGTATTTT.

A few counts support this clone. The chain carries TRBV6-6 and TRBJ2-4; no reliable D call. The CDR3 spans 16 residues. The germline V and J ends were trimmed by 3 bases and 3 bases, with 15 bases remaining between them. CDR1 and CDR2 (germline): MNHNY, SVGAGI (reference sequence). This chain's CDR3 is CASSYLTSLDKNIQYF. CDR3 nucleotides: TGTGCCAGCAGTTATTTGACGTCGTTGGACAAAAACATTCAGTACTTC.

The J gene is TRBJ2-1, the V gene TRBV30; 9 bases map to TRBD1. J lost 6 bases, V lost 2 bases, and 8 bases had no gene match. There are 15 residues in the CDR3. CDR1 GTSNPN and CDR2 SVGIG come from the germline V gene (reference sequence). The DNA for the CDR3 is TGTGCCTGGAGTACAGGGACAGGGCGGGTCAATGAGCAGTTCTTC. Translation gives CAWSTGTGRVNEQFF.

This clone has a single count. This chain uses TRBV7-2 with TRBJ1-6, with D hard to call. The germline V gene has CDR1 SGHTA and CDR2 FQGNSA. The CDR3 covers 13 residues. Trimming took 1 base from V and 7 from J, leaving 5 bases between them. The CDR3 protein is CASSLGGNSPLHF. CDR3 sequence (DNA): TGTGCCAGCAGCTTAGGAGGGAATTCACCCCTCCACTTT.

The chain joins TRBV7-2 to TRBJ2-1, with D possibly being TRBD1 (6 bases). CDR3 size: 15 residues. Trimming left V 5 bases short and J 8 bases short, with 19 bases between. Germline CDR1 SGHTA, CDR2 FQGNSA. The chain's CDR3 is CASSPQDSFGHEQFF. CDR3 DNA: TGTGCCAGCAGCCCGCAGGACAGCTTCGGCCATGAGCAGTTCTTC.